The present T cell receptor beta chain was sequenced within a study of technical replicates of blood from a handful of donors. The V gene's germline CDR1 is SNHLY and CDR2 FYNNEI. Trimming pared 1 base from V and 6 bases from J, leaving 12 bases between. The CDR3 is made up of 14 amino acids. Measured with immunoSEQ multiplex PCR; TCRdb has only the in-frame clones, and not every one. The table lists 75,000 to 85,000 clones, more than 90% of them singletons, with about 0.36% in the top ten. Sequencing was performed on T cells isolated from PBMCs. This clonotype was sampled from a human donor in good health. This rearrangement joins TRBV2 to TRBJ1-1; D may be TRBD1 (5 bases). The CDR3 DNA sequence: TGTGCCAGCAGTGAAGGGTTAGGGGTCGCTGAAGCTTTCTTT. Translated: CASSEGLGVAEAFF. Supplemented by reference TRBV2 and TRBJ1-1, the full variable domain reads EPEVTQTPSHQVTQMGQEVILRCVPISNHLYFYWYRQILGQKVEFLVSFYNNEISEKSEIFDDQFSVERPDGSNFTLKIRSTKLEDSAMYFCASSEGLGVAEAFFGQGTRLTVV.